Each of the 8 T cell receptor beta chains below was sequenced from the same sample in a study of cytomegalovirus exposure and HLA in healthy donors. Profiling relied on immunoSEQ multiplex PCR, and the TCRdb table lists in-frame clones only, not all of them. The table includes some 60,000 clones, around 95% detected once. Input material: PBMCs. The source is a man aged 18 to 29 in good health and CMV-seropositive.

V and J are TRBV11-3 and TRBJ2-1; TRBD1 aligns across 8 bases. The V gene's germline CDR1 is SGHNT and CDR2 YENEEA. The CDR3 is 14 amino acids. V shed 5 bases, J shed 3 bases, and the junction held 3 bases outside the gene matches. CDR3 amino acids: CASSLDRVYNEQFF. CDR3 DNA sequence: TGTGCCAGCAGCCTGGACAGGGTCTACAATGAGCAGTTCTTC.

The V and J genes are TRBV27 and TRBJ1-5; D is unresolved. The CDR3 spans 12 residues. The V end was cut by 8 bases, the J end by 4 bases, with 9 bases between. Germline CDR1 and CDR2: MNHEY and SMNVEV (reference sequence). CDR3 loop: CASWEVNQPQHF. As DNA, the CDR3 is TGTGCCAGCTGGGAGGTTAATCAGCCCCAGCATTTT.

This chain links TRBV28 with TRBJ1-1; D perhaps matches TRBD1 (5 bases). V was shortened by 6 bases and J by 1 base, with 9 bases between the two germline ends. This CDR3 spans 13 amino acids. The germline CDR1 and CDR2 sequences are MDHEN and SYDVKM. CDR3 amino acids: CASRIQANTEAFF. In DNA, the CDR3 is TGTGCCAGCAGGATACAGGCGAACACTGAAGCTTTCTTT.

CDR3: CASSPSGGEMGLETQYF. CDR3 DNA: TGTGCCAGCAGTCCCTCGGGGGGGGAGATGGGCCTGGAGACCCAGTACTTC. This chain connects TRBV7-6 to TRBJ2-5; TRBD2 agrees at 8 bases. This CDR3 has 17 residues. V lost 6 bases and J lost 5; bases outside the gene matches: 17. Germline V CDR1 and CDR2: SGHVS, FNYEAQ.

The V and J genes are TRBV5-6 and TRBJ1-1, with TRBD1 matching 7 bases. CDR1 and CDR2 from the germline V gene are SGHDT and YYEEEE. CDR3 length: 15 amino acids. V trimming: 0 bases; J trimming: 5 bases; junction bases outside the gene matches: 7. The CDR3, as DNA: TGTGCCAGCAGCTTGGTGAGGGGGCAAGGGACTGAAGCTTTCTTT. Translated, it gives CASSLVRGQGTEAFF. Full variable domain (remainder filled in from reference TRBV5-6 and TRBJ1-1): DAGVTQSPTHLIKTRGQQVTLRCSPKSGHDTVSWYQQALGQGPQFIFQYYEEEERQRGNFPDRFSGHQFPNYSSELNVNALLLGDSALYLCASSLVRGQGTEAFFGQGTRLTVV.

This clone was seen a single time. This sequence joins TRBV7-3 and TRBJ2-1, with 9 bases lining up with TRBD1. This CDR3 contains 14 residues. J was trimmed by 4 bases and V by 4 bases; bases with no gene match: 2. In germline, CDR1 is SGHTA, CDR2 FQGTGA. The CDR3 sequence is CASSSTGGYNEQFF. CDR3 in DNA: TGTGCCAGCAGCTCGACAGGGGGGTACAATGAGCAGTTCTTC.

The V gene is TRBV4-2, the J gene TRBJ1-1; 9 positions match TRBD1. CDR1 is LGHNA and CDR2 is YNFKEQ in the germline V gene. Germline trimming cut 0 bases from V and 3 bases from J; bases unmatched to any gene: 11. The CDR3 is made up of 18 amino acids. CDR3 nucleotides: TGTGCCAGCAGCCAAGAACCCCCCTCCCGGACAGGGGACACTGAAGCTTTCTTT. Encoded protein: CASSQEPPSRTGDTEAFF.

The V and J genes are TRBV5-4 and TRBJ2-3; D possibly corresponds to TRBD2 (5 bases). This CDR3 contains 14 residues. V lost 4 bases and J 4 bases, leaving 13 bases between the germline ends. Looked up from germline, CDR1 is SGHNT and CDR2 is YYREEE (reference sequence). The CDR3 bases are TGTGCCAGCAGCCCTGGACTTCCGGCAGATACGCAGTATTTT. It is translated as CASSPGLPADTQYF.